Shown below are 2 T cell receptor beta chains from a single sample sequenced in a study of CD8 T cells in Susac syndrome. The RNA input was about 0.5 to 1 ug, and it was reverse transcribed with random hexamers. TCRdb redid the calling of the immunoSEQ multiplex PCR reads with MiXCR, one entry per CDR3 protein. Among some 240,000 distinct CDR3 sequences listed, 96% were seen once. Sequencing was carried out using CD4+ T cells from PBMCs. The receptor source for this set is a human donor with Susac syndrome.

This clonotype was seen a handful of times. This rearrangement joins TRBV28 to TRBJ1-4; D gene uncertain. From germline, CDR1 is MDHEN and CDR2 SYDVKM. The CDR3 sequence is 11 residues long. V lost 1 base and J 6 bases, leaving 0 bases between the germline ends. In DNA form, the CDR3 reads TGTGCCAGCAGTTTATATGAAAAACTGTTTTTT. It yields the protein CASSLYEKLFF.

The gene calls are TRBV4-1 and TRBJ2-5; a possible D gene is TRBD1 (5 bases). Trimming removed 4 bases from V and 2 bases from J, with 11 bases in between. This CDR3 is built from 14 residues. Germline V gene lookup returns CDR1 MGHRA and CDR2 YSYEKL. The CDR3: CASSRVGQQETQYF. CDR3 sequence (DNA): TGCGCCAGCAGCCGTGTGGGGCAACAAGAGACCCAGTACTTC.